The T cell receptor beta chain under discussion was sequenced for a study of shared clonotypes between healthy human individuals. Original methodology: ImmunoSEQ output lacked quality scores and full-length reads, limiting matched filtering. Repertoires were generated with immunoSEQ multiplex PCR, while TCRdb's copy carries only in-frame clones and drops some. The D gene and trimming were derived from the DNA, and the V and J assignments and clone size from that table. The table records 2.3 million or so clones, 90% to 95% of them present only once. Each sample came from a Caucasian adult donor living in Nashville, Tennessee. With V trimmed by 5 bases and J by 6 bases, 12 bases remained unmatched. The germline V gene encodes CDR1 KGHSY and CDR2 FQNENV. This CDR3 spans 17 amino acids.

This receptor was obtained from a man between 18 and 35 years old in good health. Some clones in this sample may be carry-over from other donors' samples. This chain links TRBV16 with TRBJ1-5, with 11 bases matching TRBD1. The sequenced material came from naive CD4+ T cells from PBMCs. The sample's subset: CD45RA+ positively selected. CDR3 sequence: CASSSHRDRGTGQPQHF. DNA for the CDR3: TGTGCCAGCAGCTCGCACCGGGACAGGGGGACCGGTCAGCCCCAGCATTTT.